This T cell receptor beta chain appears in the sequencing data of a study of beta chain features in type 1 diabetes. Overall study findings and caveats: The study found moderately but significantly shorter TCRB CDR3s in all four CD4+ subsets of Type 1 diabetes patients. Small HLA sub-analyses could not settle whether HLA shapes TCRB rearrangement.

The CDR3 is 15 residues long. CDR1 and CDR2 (germline): SEHNR, FQNEAQ (reference sequence). Trimming stripped 3 bases from V and 3 bases from J, with 13 bases between. With regard to this clone: Its cognate antigen is unknown.

Isolated RNA was reverse transcribed in full, so expressed TCRB transcripts were sequenced. Assay used: immunoSEQ multiplex PCR; TCRdb lists only in-frame clones, some missing. Here the sample spans 600,000 or so clones, around 12% being singletons. The receptor was derived from a man in his thirties or forties with type 1 diabetes. V usage is TRBV7-9 and J usage is TRBJ2-3, with a tentative D call TRBD1 (5 bases). The source material was naive CD4+ T cells from blood. The CDR3, as DNA: TGTGCCAGCAGCTTGAGTCAGGGCCCAACAGATACGCAGTATTTT. It codes for CASSLSQGPTDTQYF.